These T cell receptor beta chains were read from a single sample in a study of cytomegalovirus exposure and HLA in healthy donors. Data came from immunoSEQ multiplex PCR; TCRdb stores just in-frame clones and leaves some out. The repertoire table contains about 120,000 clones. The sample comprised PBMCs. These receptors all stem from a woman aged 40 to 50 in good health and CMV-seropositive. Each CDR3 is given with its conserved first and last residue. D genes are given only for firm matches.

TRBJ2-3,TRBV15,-,TGTGCCACCAGCAGAGCCATGGGAGAGGGTGCAGATACGCAGTATTTT,CATSRAMGEGADTQYF
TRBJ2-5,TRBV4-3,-,TGCGCCAGCAGTCGTACCCGGTACCAAGAGACCCAGTACTTC,CASSRTRYQETQYF
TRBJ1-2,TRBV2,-,TGTGCCACTAACGATCGGGTTAACTATGGCTACACCTTC,CATNDRVNYGYTF
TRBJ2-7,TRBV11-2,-,TGTGCCAGCAGCTGGAGCTCAGGGGCGAAATGGGGCGAGCAGTACTTC,CASSWSSGAKWGEQYF
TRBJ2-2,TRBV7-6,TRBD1,TGTGCCAGCAGCTTAGAGGGGGCGAAAACCGGGGAGCTGTTTTTT,CASSLEGAKTGELFF
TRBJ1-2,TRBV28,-,TGTGCCAGCAGCTCCTCGAGGCAGGGAGGCTATGGCTACACCTTC,CASSSSRQGGYGYTF
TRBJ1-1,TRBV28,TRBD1,TGTGCCAGCAGTTTCAACAGGGGCCCCGGCAGTGTTCGTGAAGCTTTCTTT,CASSFNRGPGSVREAFF
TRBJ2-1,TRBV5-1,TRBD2,TGCGCCAGCAGCTTGGTTAGCGGGAGGCGCTCCTACAATGAGCAGTTCTTC,CASSLVSGRRSYNEQFF
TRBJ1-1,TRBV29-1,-,TGCAGCGCCAGCCAGGGGACCCAAATGAACACTGAAGCTTTCTTT,CSASQGTQMNTEAFF
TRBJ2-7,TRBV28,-,TGTGCCAGCAGCCTTAGCGGACTGAGCTCCTACGAGCAGTACTTC,CASSLSGLSSYEQYF
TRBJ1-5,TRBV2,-,TGTGCCAGCAGTTACGGGACTCGAGGAAATCAGCCCCAGCATTTT,CASSYGTRGNQPQHF
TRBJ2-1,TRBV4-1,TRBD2,TGCGCCAGCAGCCAAGATCCGCCTAGCGGGAGTTGGGATGAGCAGTTCTTC,CASSQDPPSGSWDEQFF
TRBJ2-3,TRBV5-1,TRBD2,TGCGCCAGCAGCAAACAACTAGCGGGAGTGCGAGCAAGAAGCACAGATACGCAGTATTTT,CASSKQLAGVRARSTDTQYF
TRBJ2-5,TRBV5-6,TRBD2,TGTGCCAGCAGCGTGGGACTAGCGGGAGGAGAGACCCAGTACTTC,CASSVGLAGGETQYF
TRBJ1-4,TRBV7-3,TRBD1,TGTGCCAGCAGCCCCGGACAGGGAGGCAAACTGTTTTTT,CASSPGQGGKLFF
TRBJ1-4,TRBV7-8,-,TGTGCCAGCAGCTTAGTGAGGGAAAAACTGTTTTTT,CASSLVREKLFF
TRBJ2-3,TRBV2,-,TGTGCCAGCAGCTTACCCAGGGGAGATACGCAGTATTTT,CASSLPRGDTQYF
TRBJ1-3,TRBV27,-,TGTGCCAGCAGTCCCACGGGGGGCTCTGGAAACACCATATATTTT,CASSPTGGSGNTIYF
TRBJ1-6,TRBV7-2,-,TGTGCCAGCAGCCCCCGGCAGGGTAGTTCACCCCTCCACTTT,CASSPRQGSSPLHF
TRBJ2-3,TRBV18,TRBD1,TGTGCCAGCTTATCGACAGGGGGCACAGATACGCAGTATTTT,CASLSTGGTDTQYF
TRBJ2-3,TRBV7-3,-,TGTGCCAGCAGCCGCGCAGGGGCCGATACGCAGTATTTT,CASSRAGADTQYF
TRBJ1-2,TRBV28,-,TGTGCCGCGGGGGTTTCCTATGGCTACACCTTC,CAAGVSYGYTF
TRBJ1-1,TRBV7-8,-,TGTGCCAGCAGCTCCTTAGGGCTTGAGGGAAGAAATATCGCTGAAGCTTTCTTT,CASSSLGLEGRNIAEAFF
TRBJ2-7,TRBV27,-,TGTGCCAGCAGTTTCCACAGAAACTACGAGCAGTACTTC,CASSFHRNYEQYF
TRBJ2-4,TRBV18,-,TGTGCCAGCCGAGCGTCGGAAACTGGGGCCAAAAACATTCAGTACTTC,CASRASETGAKNIQYF
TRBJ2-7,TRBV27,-,TGTGCCAGCAGTTTACCCCGATTGAAGACAGATACATCCTACGAGCAGTACTTC,CASSLPRLKTDTSYEQYF
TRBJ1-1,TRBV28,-,TGTGCCAGCAGTTTATTTCTGGGGGGCACTGAAGCTTTCTTT,CASSLFLGGTEAFF
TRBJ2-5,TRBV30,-,TGTGCCTGGCTTAGAAACCACCAAGAGACCCAGTACTTC,CAWLRNHQETQYF
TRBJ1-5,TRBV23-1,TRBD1,TGCGCCAGCAGTCACAGACTAACGGGACAGGGAGGAGATCAGCCCCAGCATTTT,CASSHRLTGQGGDQPQHF
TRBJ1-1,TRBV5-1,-,TGCGCCAGCAGCTTCGCAGGGGTGAACACTGAAGCTTTCTTT,CASSFAGVNTEAFF
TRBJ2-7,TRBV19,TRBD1,TGTGCCAGTAGTGCCGGACAGGCCTACGAGCAGTACTTC,CASSAGQAYEQYF
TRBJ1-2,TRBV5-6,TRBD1,TGTGCCAGCAGCTCCCCTGCACGGACAGGGAGGAGTGGCTACACCTTC,CASSSPARTGRSGYTF
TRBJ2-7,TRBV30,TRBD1,TGTGCCTGGACCCCCCGGACAGGGGGCTTGACTAGACCCTCCTACGAGCAGTACTTC,CAWTPRTGGLTRPSYEQYF
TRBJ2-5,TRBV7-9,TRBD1,TGTGCCAGCAGCTTCCGGGACAGGGGAGAGACCCAGTACTTC,CASSFRDRGETQYF
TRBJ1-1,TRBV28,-,TGTGCCAGCAGTCGGACTGAAGCTTTCTTT,CASSRTEAFF
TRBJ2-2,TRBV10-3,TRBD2,TGTGCCATCAGGGTCGATAGACCGGGACTAGACACCGGGGAGCTGTTTTTT,CAIRVDRPGLDTGELFF
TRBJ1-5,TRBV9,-,TGTGCCAGCAGCGTAGTCCCCGGGAACAATCAGCCCCAGCATTTT,CASSVVPGNNQPQHF
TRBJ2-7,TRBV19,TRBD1,TGTGCCAGTAGTGTAGGACAGGGGGACAACGAGCAGTACTTC,CASSVGQGDNEQYF
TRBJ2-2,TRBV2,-,TGTGCCAGCATCTTCGGGGGTGGGTCCGGGGAGCTGTTTTTT,CASIFGGGSGELFF
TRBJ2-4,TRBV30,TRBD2,TGTGCCTGGAGTCTTAGCGGGAGCGGCGACATTCAGTACTTC,CAWSLSGSGDIQYF
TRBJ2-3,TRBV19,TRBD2,TGTGCCAGTAGTATACTAGCGGCCACAGATACGCAGTATTTT,CASSILAATDTQYF
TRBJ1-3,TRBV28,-,TGTGCCAGTTTCCGCCTGGGAGGGATGAACACCATATATTTT,CASFRLGGMNTIYF
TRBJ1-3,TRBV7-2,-,TGTGCCAGCAGCCTCGACGTTGGACAGCTCTCTGGAAACACCATATATTTT,CASSLDVGQLSGNTIYF
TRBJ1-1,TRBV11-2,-,TGTGCCAGCAGCCCGGACAGTCCGAACACTGAAGCTTTCTTT,CASSPDSPNTEAFF